One and the same sample provided the 18 T cell receptor beta chains below, sequenced in a study of post-analysis software for immune sequencing data. Findings of the study overall: In patients, about 5 TRBV segments were more frequent than in controls, with TRBV5-6, TRBV5-1 and TRBV20-1 among them.

For these receptors, no antigen is known. cDNA libraries for TCR beta contained unique molecular identifiers. A single record per CDR3 protein comes from TCRdb applying MiXCR to the PCR reads. Of approximately 250,000 distinct CDR3 sequences in the sample, just over 35% were seen once. Sequenced material: blood. The receptors come from a girl aged 5-17 years with multiple sclerosis.

This clonotype was seen at least ten times. One junction end does not reproduce the germline sequence, and a read error may be involved. The CDR3 loop is CPSRTGAGPYNEQFF. CDR3 nucleotide sequence: TGTCCCAGCAGAACAGGAGCGGGCCCCTACAATGAGCAGTTCTTC. The chain carries TRBV12-3 or TRBV12-4 and TRBJ2-1, with D possibly being TRBD2 (6 bases). This CDR3 is built from 15 residues.

The table lists this clonotype with many counts. The rearrangement links TRBV20-1 to TRBJ2-3, with 7 bases lining up with TRBD1. Trimming removed 7 bases from V and 2 bases from J; junction bases left unmatched: 12. Germline V gives CDR1 DFQATT, CDR2 SNEGSKA (reference sequence). This CDR3 is built from 15 residues. The CDR3 bases are TGCAGTGTCTGTCAGACAGGGTCCCTCACAGATACGCAGTATTTT. This sequence encodes CSVCQTGSLTDTQYF.

This clonotype was found many times. This chain uses TRBV2 with TRBJ2-3; a weak D match, TRBD2 (6 bases). CDR3 length equals 15 residues. CDR1 and CDR2 from the germline V gene are SNHLY and FYNNEI. V was trimmed by 9 bases and J by 2 bases, leaving 18 bases between them. This CDR3 reads CASVRPGRPTDTQYF. CDR3 sequence (DNA): TGTGCCAGTGTACGGCCCGGGAGACCCACAGATACGCAGTATTTT.

The V and J genes are TRBV2 and TRBJ1-1; TRBD1 matches at 7 bases. Germline assignment: CDR1 SNHLY and CDR2 FYNNEI. CDR3 size: 12 residues. The junction had 8 bases not matched to a gene; V was cut back by 6 bases and J by 10 bases. The DNA of the CDR3 is TGTGCCAGCAGCCAAGGGACAGTCGGAGCTTTCTTT. As protein: CASSQGTVGAFF.

CDR3 protein: CATSDPDGRPGGYTF. The DNA for the CDR3 is TGTGCCACCAGTGATCCGGACGGGAGGCCTGGAGGCTACACCTTC. The chain employs TRBV24-1 and TRBJ1-2; D not resolved. The length of the CDR3 is 15 residues. From germline, CDR1 is KGHDR and CDR2 SFDVKD. V lost 3 bases and J lost 8, with 18 bases in between.

V and J are TRBV7-9 and TRBJ2-1, with D unclear. The CDR3 consists of 15 residues. The germline V gene has CDR1 SEHNR and CDR2 FQNEAQ (reference sequence). V was pared by 5 bases and J by 1 base, with 12 bases between. CDR3 sequence (DNA): TGTGCCAGCAGCCCCCAAGAGAAATCCTACAATGAGCAGTTCTTC. Translating it yields CASSPQEKSYNEQFF.

This clonotype was found a few times. The CDR3 DNA reads as TGTGCCAGCAGTTTCTCCATGAACACTGAAGCTTTCTTT. This encodes CASSFSMNTEAFF. This chain connects TRBV28 to TRBJ1-1, with no clear D. The CDR3 has 13 amino acids. The ends were cut back, 3 bases at V and 0 bases at J, with 5 bases in the middle. CDR1 and CDR2 (germline): MDHEN, SYDVKM. The full variable domain, completed using reference TRBV28 and TRBJ1-1, is DVKVTQSSRYLVKRTGEKVFLECVQDMDHENMFWYRQDPGLGLRLIYFSYDVKMKEKGDIPEGYSVSREKKERFSLILESASTNQTSMYLCASSFSMNTEAFFGQGTRLTVV.

The chain has TRBV28 and TRBJ1-3, with D perhaps matching TRBD1 (6 bases). Trimming removed 8 bases at V and 0 bases at J, with 20 bases between. Germline V gives CDR1 MDHEN, CDR2 SYDVKM. The CDR3 consists of 17 residues. The CDR3 is CASARVDSVPSGNTIYF. Here the CDR3 DNA reads TGTGCCAGCGCCCGGGTGGACAGCGTTCCCTCTGGAAACACCATATATTTT.

This clonotype was seen repeatedly, ten times or more. CDR3 sequence: CASSFPRPDTQYF. DNA of the CDR3: TGTGCCAGCAGCTTCCCCCGGCCAGATACGCAGTATTTT. The chain links TRBV7-2 to TRBJ2-3, with D unresolved. The CDR3 consists of 13 residues. Germline values: CDR1 SGHTA, CDR2 FQGNSA. Trimming stripped 3 bases from V and 4 bases from J, with 8 bases between.

Comment on this clonotype: A much more abundant neighbour one base away suggests this may be a read error. The chain links TRBV12-3 or TRBV12-4 to TRBJ2-5; 7 bases line up with TRBD1. The ends lost 4 bases at V and 4 bases at J; junction bases unmatched: 6. This CDR3 comprises 14 residues. CDR3 DNA sequence: TGTGCCAGCAGTTGGCGAGGGGGCGCAGAGACCCAGTACTTC. This translates into CASSWRGGAETQYF.

DNA of the CDR3: TGTGCCAGCAGCTTAGATCAGGGCACGGCGGTCTCTAACTATGGCTACACCTTC. This sequence encodes CASSLDQGTAVSNYGYTF. V usage is TRBV7-9 and J usage is TRBJ1-2; D may be TRBD1 (5 bases). The CDR3 extends over 18 amino acids. Trimming took off 1 base at V and 0 bases at J, with 18 bases between the two ends. Looked up from germline, CDR1 is SEHNR and CDR2 is FQNEAQ (reference sequence). Full variable domain (missing parts from reference TRBV7-9 and TRBJ1-2): DTGVSQNPRHKITKRGQNVTFRCDPISEHNRLYWYRQTLGQGPEFLTYFQNEAQLEKSRLLSDRFSAERPKGSFSTLEIQRTEQGDSAMYLCASSLDQGTAVSNYGYTFGSGTRLTVV.

This clonotype was detected ten times or more. The rearrangement uses TRBV6-5 and TRBJ2-1; D is possibly TRBD2 (6 bases). The CDR3 sequence is 16 residues long. V was shortened by 6 bases and J by 5 bases, with 20 bases between the two germline ends. From germline, CDR1 is MNHEY and CDR2 SVGAGI. CDR3 nucleotides: TGTGCCAGCAGCTCCCCCCTATTGGGACTCAACAATGAGCAGTTCTTC. It specifies CASSSPLLGLNNEQFF.

This chain connects TRBV6-1 to TRBJ2-7; D is unclear. The CDR3 totals 13 residues. Trimming took off 10 bases at V and 3 bases at J, with 16 bases between the two ends. Germline values: CDR1 MNHNS, CDR2 SASEGT. The CDR3 coding sequence is TGTGCCATGGGCCCCCAAGAGTACTACGAGCAGTACTTC. Translated, it gives CAMGPQEYYEQYF.

There are many counts of this clonotype. V gene TRBV28 combines with J gene TRBJ2-4, with D perhaps TRBD1 (6 bases). The CDR3 spans 12 residues. The germline gives CDR1 MDHEN, CDR2 SYDVKM. The V and J ends lost 6 bases and 7 bases respectively, with 10 bases between them. This CDR3 is CASRQGGNIQYF. The DNA of the CDR3 is TGTGCCAGCAGACAGGGCGGGAACATTCAGTACTTC.

Many counts were recorded for this clonotype. CDR3 nucleotide sequence: TGTGCCAGCAGCGTAGCTACGGGAAATGAAAAACTGTTTTTT. Translated: CASSVATGNEKLFF. The rearrangement uses TRBV9 and TRBJ1-4; no clear D. Trimming removed 0 bases at V and 5 bases at J, with 8 bases between. Germline V CDR1 and CDR2: SGDLS, YYNGEE. CDR3 size: 14 residues.

The chain carries TRBV7-9 and TRBJ2-1; D remains ambiguous. V was cut by 2 bases and J by 10 bases, with 9 bases left in between. The germline V gene has CDR1 SEHNR and CDR2 FQNEAQ (reference sequence). CDR3 length: 12 amino acids. The CDR3 sequence is CASSLTIYEQFF. The DNA of the CDR3 is TGTGCCAGCAGCTTAACGATCTACGAGCAGTTCTTC.

Remarks on this clonotype: A much more abundant neighbour one base away suggests this may be a read error. The chain links TRBV28 to TRBJ2-5; D perhaps matches TRBD2 (7 bases). The CDR3 runs to 12 residues. The V end lost 8 bases, the J end lost 9 bases, and 16 bases lay between the germline ends. CDR1 is MDHEN, CDR2 SYDVKM, per germline. The CDR3 loop is CASGGGREAQYF. CDR3 sequence (DNA): TGTGCCAGCGGCGGGGGCCGCGAGGCCCAGTACTTC.

This chain links TRBV4-2 with TRBJ2-1; D is perhaps TRBD2 (5 bases). Germline CDR1 LGHNA, CDR2 YNFKEQ. The CDR3 has 16 amino acids. V lost 0 bases to trimming and J lost 3 bases, with 12 bases between them. The CDR3 bases are TGTGCCAGCAGCCAAGAGTCTACGGGAAGCTACAATGAGCAGTTCTTC. Its protein product is CASSQESTGSYNEQFF.